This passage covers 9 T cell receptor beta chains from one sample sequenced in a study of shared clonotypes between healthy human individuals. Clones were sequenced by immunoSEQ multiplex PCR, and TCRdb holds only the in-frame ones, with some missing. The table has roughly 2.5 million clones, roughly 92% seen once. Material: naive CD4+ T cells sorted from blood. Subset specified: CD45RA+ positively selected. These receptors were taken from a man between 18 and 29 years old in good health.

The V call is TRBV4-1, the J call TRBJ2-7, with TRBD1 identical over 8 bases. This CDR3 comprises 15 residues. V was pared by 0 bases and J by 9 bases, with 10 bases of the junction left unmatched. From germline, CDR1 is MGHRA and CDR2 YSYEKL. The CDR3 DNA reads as TGCGCCAGCAGCCAAGAGGACAGGGACCTTAAGGGGCAGTACTTC. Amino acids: CASSQEDRDLKGQYF.

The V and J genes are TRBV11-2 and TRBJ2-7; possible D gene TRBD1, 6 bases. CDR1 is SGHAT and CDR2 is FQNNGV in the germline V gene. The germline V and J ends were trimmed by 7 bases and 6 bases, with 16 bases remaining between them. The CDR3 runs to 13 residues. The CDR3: CASTLGHLGEQYF. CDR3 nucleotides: TGTGCCAGCACCCTGGGACATTTGGGCGAGCAGTACTTC.

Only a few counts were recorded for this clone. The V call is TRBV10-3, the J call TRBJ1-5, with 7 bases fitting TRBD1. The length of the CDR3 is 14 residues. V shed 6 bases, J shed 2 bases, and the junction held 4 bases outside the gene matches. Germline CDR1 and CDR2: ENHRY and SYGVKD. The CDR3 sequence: CAISHGQGNQPQHF. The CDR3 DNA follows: TGTGCCATCAGCCATGGACAGGGCAATCAGCCCCAGCATTTT.

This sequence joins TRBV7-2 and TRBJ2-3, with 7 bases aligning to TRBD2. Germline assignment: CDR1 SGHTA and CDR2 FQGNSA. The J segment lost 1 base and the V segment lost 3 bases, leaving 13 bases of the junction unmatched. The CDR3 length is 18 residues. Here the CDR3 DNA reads TGTGCCAGCAGCTTCAGGAGGCTAGCGGTCACGGGCACAGATACGCAGTATTTT. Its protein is CASSFRRLAVTGTDTQYF.

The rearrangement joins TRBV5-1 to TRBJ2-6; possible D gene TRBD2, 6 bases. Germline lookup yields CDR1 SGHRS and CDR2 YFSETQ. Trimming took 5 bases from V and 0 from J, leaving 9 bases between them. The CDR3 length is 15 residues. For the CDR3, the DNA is TGCGCCAGCAGGAGGGACTCCTCTGGGGCCAACGTCCTGACTTTC. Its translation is CASRRDSSGANVLTF.

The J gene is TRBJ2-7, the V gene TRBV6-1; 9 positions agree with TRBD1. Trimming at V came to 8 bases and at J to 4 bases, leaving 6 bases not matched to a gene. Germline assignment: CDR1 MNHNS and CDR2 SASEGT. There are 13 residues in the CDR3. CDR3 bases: TGTGCCAGCTATACGGGGACAGGGTACGAGCAGTACTTC. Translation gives CASYTGTGYEQYF.

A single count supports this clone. CDR3 amino acids: CASSQDQPALTGELFF. The CDR3 nucleotides are TGTGCCAGCAGCCAAGATCAGCCAGCCCTAACCGGGGAGCTGTTTTTT. The chain uses TRBV14 and TRBJ2-2; D remains ambiguous. The CDR3 totals 16 residues. Trimming removed 0 bases from V and 5 bases from J, with 13 bases in between. CDR1 is SGHDN, CDR2 FVKESK, per germline. Using reference TRBV14 and TRBJ2-2 for the parts outside the CDR3, the full variable domain is EAGVTQFPSHSVIEKGQTVTLRCDPISGHDNLYWYRRVMGKEIKFLLHFVKESKQDESGMPNNRFLAERTGGTYSTLKVQPAELEDSGVYFCASSQDQPALTGELFFGEGSRLTVL.

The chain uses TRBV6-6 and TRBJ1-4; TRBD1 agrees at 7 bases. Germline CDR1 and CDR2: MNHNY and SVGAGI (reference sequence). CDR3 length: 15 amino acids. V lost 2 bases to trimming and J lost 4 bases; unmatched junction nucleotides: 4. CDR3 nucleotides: TGTGCCAGCAGTTACGCAGGGGGAGGTAATGAAAAACTGTTTTTT. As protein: CASSYAGGGNEKLFF.

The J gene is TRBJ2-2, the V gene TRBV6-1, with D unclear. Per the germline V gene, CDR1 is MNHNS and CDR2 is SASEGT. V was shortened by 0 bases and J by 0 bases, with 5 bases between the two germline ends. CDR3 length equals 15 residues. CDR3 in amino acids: CASSEARANTGELFF. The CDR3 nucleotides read TGTGCCAGCAGTGAAGCCAGAGCGAACACCGGGGAGCTGTTTTTT.